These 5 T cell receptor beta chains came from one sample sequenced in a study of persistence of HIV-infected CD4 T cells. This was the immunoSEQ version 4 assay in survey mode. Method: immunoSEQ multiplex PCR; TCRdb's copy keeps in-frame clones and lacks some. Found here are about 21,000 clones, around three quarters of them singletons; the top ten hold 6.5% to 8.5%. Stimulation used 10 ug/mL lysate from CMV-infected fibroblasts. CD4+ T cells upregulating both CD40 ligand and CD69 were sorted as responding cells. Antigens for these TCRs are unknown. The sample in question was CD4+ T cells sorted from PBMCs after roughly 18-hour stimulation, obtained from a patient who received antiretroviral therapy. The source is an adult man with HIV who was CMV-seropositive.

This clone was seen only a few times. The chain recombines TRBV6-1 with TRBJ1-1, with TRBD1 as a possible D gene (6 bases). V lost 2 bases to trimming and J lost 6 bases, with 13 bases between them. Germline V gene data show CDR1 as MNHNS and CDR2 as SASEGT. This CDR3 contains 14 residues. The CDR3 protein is CASSERGKTAEAFF. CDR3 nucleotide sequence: TGTGCCAGCAGTGAAAGGGGGAAGACCGCTGAAGCTTTCTTT.

The CDR3 nucleotides read TGTGCCAGTAGTTCTACCGGGACCGTAGCCTACGAGCAGTACTTC. Translated: CASSSTGTVAYEQYF. The chain has TRBV19 and TRBJ2-7; TRBD1 or TRBD2 may be the D gene (5 bases each). The V end was cut by 5 bases, the J end by 2 bases, with 16 bases between. Per the germline V gene, CDR1 is LNHDA and CDR2 is SQIVND (reference sequence). The CDR3 has 15 amino acids.

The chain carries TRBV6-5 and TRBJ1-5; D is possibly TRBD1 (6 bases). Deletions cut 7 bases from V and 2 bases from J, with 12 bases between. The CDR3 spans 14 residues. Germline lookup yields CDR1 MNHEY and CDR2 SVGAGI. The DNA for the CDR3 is TGTGCCAGCAAGCGGGACACCGGCAATCAGCCCCAGCATTTT. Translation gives CASKRDTGNQPQHF.

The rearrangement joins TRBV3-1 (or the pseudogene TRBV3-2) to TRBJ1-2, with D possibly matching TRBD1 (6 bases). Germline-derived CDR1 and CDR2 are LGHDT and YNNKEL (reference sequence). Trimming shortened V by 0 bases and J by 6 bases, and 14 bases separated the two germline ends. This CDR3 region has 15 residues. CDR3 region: CASSQDGGRMDGYTF. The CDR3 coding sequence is TGTGCCAGCAGCCAAGATGGGGGGCGCATGGATGGCTACACCTTC.

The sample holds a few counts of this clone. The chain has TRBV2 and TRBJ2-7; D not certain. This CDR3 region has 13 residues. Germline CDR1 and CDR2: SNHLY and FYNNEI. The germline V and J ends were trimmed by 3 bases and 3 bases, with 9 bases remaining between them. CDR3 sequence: CASSDGRYYEQYF. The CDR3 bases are TGTGCCAGCAGTGATGGTCGCTACTACGAGCAGTACTTC. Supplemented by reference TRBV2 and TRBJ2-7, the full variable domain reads EPEVTQTPSHQVTQMGQEVILRCVPISNHLYFYWYRQILGQKVEFLVSFYNNEISEKSEIFDDQFSVERPDGSNFTLKIRSTKLEDSAMYFCASSDGRYYEQYFGPGTRLTVT.